Below, 24 T cell receptor beta chains from the same sample are listed, as sequenced in a study of blood T cell repertoires in COVID-19. Sequencing used immunoSEQ multiplex PCR; TCRdb keeps in-frame clones, though not all of them. In the table there are 150,000 to 200,000 clones, roughly 90% of which are singletons. Sequencing input: peripheral blood. These receptor sequences come from a woman aged 55-70 years with COVID-19, enrolled during active disease.

The gene calls are TRBV5-1 and TRBJ2-7; D uncertain. Per the germline V gene, CDR1 is SGHRS and CDR2 is YFSETQ. The CDR3 has 15 amino acids. The ends were cut back, 0 bases at V and 5 bases at J, with 15 bases in the middle. The CDR3 region is CASSLASSLLDEQYF. Written as DNA, the CDR3 is TGCGCCAGCAGCTTGGCCTCCTCCCTACTGGACGAGCAGTACTTC.

CDR3 nucleotide sequence: TGTGCCAGCTCATGGGCAGAATTACTAGGGAGTGAAAAACTGTTTTTT. It encodes CASSWAELLGSEKLFF. The chain links TRBV7-9 to TRBJ1-4, with unresolved D. CDR3 size: 16 residues. Germline lookup yields CDR1 SEHNR and CDR2 FQNEAQ (reference sequence). Trimming pared 8 bases from V and 7 bases from J, leaving 23 bases between.

The rearrangement links TRBV19 to TRBJ1-3; possibly TRBD1 for D (5 bases). V was clipped by 5 bases and J by 4 bases, with 9 bases between them. The CDR3 extends over 13 amino acids. CDR1 and CDR2 from the germline V gene are LNHDA and SQIVND (reference sequence). CDR3: CASSSRQGNTIYF. The CDR3 coding sequence is TGTGCCAGTAGTTCGCGACAGGGAAACACCATATATTTT.

The V call is TRBV24-1, the J call TRBJ2-2; D not resolved. This CDR3 is built from 16 residues. Germline V lookup: CDR1 KGHDR, CDR2 SFDVKD. Deletions cut 0 bases from V and 0 bases from J, with 7 bases between. The chain's CDR3 is CATSDLNLANTGELFF. CDR3 sequence (DNA): TGTGCCACCAGTGATTTGAACCTAGCGAACACCGGGGAGCTGTTTTTT.

This clone was recorded only once. V gene TRBV5-8 combines with J gene TRBJ1-5; 12 bases fit TRBD1. This CDR3 contains 15 residues. V shed 6 bases, J shed 6 bases, and the junction held 7 bases outside the gene matches. From germline, CDR1 is SGHTS and CDR2 YDEGEE. The CDR3 coding sequence is TGTGCCAGCACAAAGGGGACAGGGGGCCTTCAGCCCCAGCATTTT. It is translated as CASTKGTGGLQPQHF.

There are a few counts of this clone. The chain uses TRBV6-5 and TRBJ2-1, with D perhaps matching TRBD1 (6 bases). Germline CDR1 and CDR2: MNHEY and SVGAGI. The CDR3 is 11 amino acids. V lost 7 bases to trimming and J lost 8 bases, with 9 bases between them. CDR3: CASKKGDEQFF. CDR3 DNA sequence: TGTGCCAGCAAGAAGGGGGATGAGCAGTTCTTC.

The chain uses TRBV7-6 and TRBJ1-5; maybe TRBD1 (5 bases). The CDR3 has 14 amino acids. V lost 2 bases and J lost 3, with 8 bases in between. Germline V CDR1 and CDR2: SGHVS, FNYEAQ. The CDR3 region is CASSLPGINQPQHF. CDR3 in DNA: TGTGCCAGCAGCTTACCAGGGATCAATCAGCCCCAGCATTTT. Complete variable domain (other parts from reference TRBV7-6 and TRBJ1-5): GAGVSQSPRYKVTKRGQDVALRCDPISGHVSLYWYRQALGQGPEFLTYFNYEAQQDKSGLPNDRFSAERPEGSISTLTIQRTEQRDSAMYRCASSLPGINQPQHFGDGTRLSIL.

This clone came up once. The rearrangement joins TRBV24-1 to TRBJ1-2, with 10 bases identical to TRBD1. V gave up 7 bases and J gave up 4 bases; unmatched junction bases: 2. The CDR3 has 13 residues. Germline assignment: CDR1 KGHDR and CDR2 SFDVKD. The CDR3 nucleotides read TGTGCCACCAGCGGACAGGGGGTCTATGGCTACACCTTC. It specifies CATSGQGVYGYTF.

The chain employs TRBV11-2 and TRBJ1-2; D call uncertain. The CDR3 is 15 residues long. From germline, CDR1 is SGHAT and CDR2 FQNNGV. The V gene lost 2 bases and the J gene lost 0 bases, with 10 bases spanning the gap. CDR3 protein: CASSLLVGANYGYTF. DNA for the CDR3: TGTGCCAGCAGCTTACTGGTAGGAGCTAACTATGGCTACACCTTC.

This clone was counted once. The rearrangement joins TRBV9 to TRBJ2-1; a weak D match, TRBD2 (5 bases). The CDR3 length is 15 residues. Trimming took off 1 base at V and 0 bases at J, with 8 bases between the two ends. Germline values: CDR1 SGDLS, CDR2 YYNGEE. The CDR3 loop reads CASSVTGISYNEQFF. DNA for the CDR3: TGTGCCAGCAGCGTAACGGGGATCTCCTACAATGAGCAGTTCTTC.

V and J are TRBV6-2 or TRBV6-3 and TRBJ1-5; TRBD1 matches at 7 bases. From germline, CDR1 is MNHEY and CDR2 SVGEGT. CDR3 size: 18 residues. The J segment lost 1 base and the V segment lost 0 bases, leaving 9 bases of the junction unmatched. This CDR3 is CASSYSLTGTVSNQPQHF. CDR3 DNA: TGTGCCAGCAGTTACTCGTTGACAGGGACGGTAAGCAATCAGCCCCAGCATTTT.

The CDR3 nucleotides are TGTGCCAGCAGCCTGGGGACTTTCTACGAGCAGTACTTC. Its protein product is CASSLGTFYEQYF. The chain combines TRBV7-6 with TRBJ2-7, with a tentative D call TRBD2 (6 bases). The germline V and J ends were trimmed by 5 bases and 3 bases, with 11 bases remaining between them. The CDR3 spans 13 residues. Per the germline V gene, CDR1 is SGHVS and CDR2 is FNYEAQ.

V gene TRBV7-9 combines with J gene TRBJ2-7; 13 bases line up with TRBD2. Looked up from germline, CDR1 is SEHNR and CDR2 is FQNEAQ (reference sequence). This CDR3 is 14 amino acids long. The J segment lost 7 bases and the V segment lost 8 bases, leaving 8 bases of the junction unmatched. Here the CDR3 reads CASFLEGLAGEQYF. In DNA, the CDR3 is TGTGCCAGCTTCTTAGAGGGACTAGCGGGGGAGCAGTACTTC.

V and J are TRBV6-6 and TRBJ2-7; D is undetermined. The CDR3 is 13 residues long. CDR1 MNHNY and CDR2 SVGAGI come from the germline V gene (reference sequence). V was pared by 2 bases and J by 0 bases, with 5 bases between. The CDR3 region has the DNA TGTGCCAGCAGTTACCATCCCTCCTACGAGCAGTACTTC. Translation gives CASSYHPSYEQYF.

This chain links TRBV4-3 with TRBJ2-3; TRBD2 agrees at 10 bases. CDR1 is LGHNA and CDR2 is YSLEER in the germline V gene. This CDR3 is built from 15 residues. V lost 3 bases and J lost 4; bases outside the gene matches: 4. CDR3 sequence (DNA): TGCGCCAGCAGCCAGACCGGGACTAGCGCAGATACGCAGTATTTT. Translating it yields CASSQTGTSADTQYF.

This clone was found a few times. The rearrangement uses TRBV28 and TRBJ1-3, with TRBD1 matching over 8 bases. From germline, CDR1 is MDHEN and CDR2 SYDVKM. The junction had 9 bases not matched to a gene; V was cut back by 5 bases and J by 3 bases. There are 16 residues in the CDR3. CDR3 sequence reads: CASSPYYRGGGNTIYF. The CDR3 DNA reads as TGTGCCAGCAGTCCCTACTACAGGGGGGGTGGAAACACCATATATTTT.

This chain links TRBV30 with TRBJ2-6, with TRBD1 matching over 8 bases. Unmatched junction bases numbered 10, after V lost 1 base and J lost 2 bases. Germline assignment: CDR1 GTSNPN and CDR2 SVGIG (reference sequence). This CDR3 is built from 18 residues. The CDR3 sequence is CAWSADREVLPGANVLTF. In DNA, the CDR3 is TGTGCCTGGAGTGCGGACAGGGAAGTTTTGCCTGGGGCCAACGTCCTGACTTTC.

This clone was observed once. This rearrangement joins TRBV6-5 to TRBJ1-5, with TRBD1 matching over 8 bases. There are 16 residues in the CDR3. From germline, CDR1 is MNHEY and CDR2 SVGAGI. The J segment lost 2 bases and the V segment lost 2 bases, leaving 5 bases of the junction unmatched. CDR3: CASSYTRGLGNQPQHF. CDR3 bases: TGTGCCAGCAGTTACACCAGGGGGCTGGGCAATCAGCCCCAGCATTTT.

The genes are TRBV6-5 and TRBJ2-2, with a tentative D call TRBD1 (6 bases). V lost 7 bases, J lost 4 bases, and 10 bases lay in between. Per germline, CDR1 MNHEY and CDR2 SVGAGI. CDR3 length: 13 amino acids. The CDR3 DNA reads as TGTGCCAGCAAGGGACAAAGCACCGGGGAGCTGTTTTTT. Translating gives CASKGQSTGELFF.

The chain couples TRBV28 to TRBJ2-5, with a tentative D call TRBD2 (6 bases). In germline, CDR1 is MDHEN, CDR2 SYDVKM. The CDR3 runs to 14 residues. Deletions cut 4 bases from V and 5 bases from J, with 14 bases between. CDR3 DNA sequence: TGTGCCAGCAGTTCCAACGGGGGTTGGGAGACCCAGTACTTC. It yields the protein CASSSNGGWETQYF.

The chain joins TRBV5-4 to TRBJ2-7, with 8 bases lining up with TRBD2. The V segment lost 3 bases and the J segment 0 bases; nucleotides outside the gene matches: 8. The germline V gene has CDR1 SGHNT and CDR2 YYREEE (reference sequence). The CDR3 has 16 amino acids. DNA for the CDR3: TGTGCCAGCAGCTCGGCTACTAGCGGAGCCTCCTACGAGCAGTACTTC. Amino acid sequence: CASSSATSGASYEQYF.

The rearrangement links TRBV19 to TRBJ1-2, with 7 bases matching TRBD1. Germline assignment: CDR1 LNHDA and CDR2 SQIVND (reference sequence). This CDR3 has 18 amino acids. V was pared by 7 bases and J by 4 bases, with 21 bases of the junction left unmatched. CDR3 region: CASNTQGSNPLLGYGYTF. The CDR3, as DNA: TGTGCCAGTAATACACAGGGGTCGAACCCCCTATTGGGCTATGGCTACACCTTC. The full variable domain, its missing parts supplied by reference TRBV19 and TRBJ1-2, is DGGITQSPKYLFRKEGQNVTLSCEQNLNHDAMYWYRQDPGQGLRLIYYSQIVNDFQKGDIAEGYSVSREKKESFPLTVTSAQKNPTAFYLCASNTQGSNPLLGYGYTFGSGTRLTVV.

This clone appeared a single time. The chain uses TRBV9 and TRBJ1-6, with D possibly being TRBD1 (6 bases). The germline V gene encodes CDR1 SGDLS and CDR2 YYNGEE. This CDR3 has 16 amino acids. V was clipped by 3 bases and J by 8 bases, with 18 bases between them. For the CDR3, the DNA is TGTGCCAGCAGCGGAAAGCCCGGGACACCTTATTCACCCCTCCACTTT. Translation gives CASSGKPGTPYSPLHF.

The CDR3 region is CASSLLQGTYGYTF. Here the CDR3 DNA reads TGCGCCAGCAGCTTACTACAGGGTACCTATGGCTACACCTTC. This chain uses TRBV5-1 with TRBJ1-2, with D perhaps matching TRBD1 (6 bases). Germline CDR1 SGHRS, CDR2 YFSETQ. The V gene lost 2 bases and the J gene lost 4 bases, with 12 bases spanning the gap. The CDR3 has 14 residues.